These 29 T cell receptor beta chains were all obtained from the same sample, sequenced in a study of prognosis after radiotherapy for stage I lung cancer. Genomic DNA was subjected to two-round multiplex PCR for amplification of TCR beta CDR3. Amplification during the initial PCR round employed primers specific to each TRBV and TRBJ gene. TCRdb used MiXCR to reprocess the multiplex PCR reads, holding one entry per CDR3 protein. Among tens of thousands of distinct CDR3 sequences listed, less than 30% were seen once. The material was PBMCs, obtained before or after stereotactic body radiation therapy (not recorded which). The receptors were gathered from a donor over 45 with non-small cell lung cancer.

To note about this clonotype: The germline gene is not matched at one end of the junction; a read error may be the cause. This chain links TRBV27 with TRBJ1-5; 8 nucleotides match TRBD1. The CDR3 covers 17 residues. Germline lookup yields CDR1 MNHEY and CDR2 SMNVEV (reference sequence). In DNA form, the CDR3 reads TGTGCCAGCAGACATAAAGGGACAGGAACTAGCAATAAGCCCCAGCATTTT. Its protein is CASRHKGTGTSNKPQHF.

This clonotype came up many times. The chain is built from TRBV19 and TRBJ2-3, with a possible D match to TRBD1 (5 bases). This CDR3 is built from 12 residues. V lost 7 bases, J lost 10 bases, and 15 bases lay in between. CDR1 LNHDA and CDR2 SQIVND come from the germline V gene (reference sequence). CDR3 sequence (DNA): TGTGCCAGTATGCAAAAAGGGGCTGCGCAGTATTTT. Translation gives CASMQKGAAQYF.

This clonotype was found many times. This chain connects TRBV18 to TRBJ1-5; D unresolved. V lost 6 bases, J lost 0 bases, and 6 bases lay in between. The CDR3 loop spans 13 amino acids. Germline lookup yields CDR1 KGHSH and CDR2 LQKENI. The CDR3 region is CASSRNSNQPQHF. CDR3 nucleotides: TGTGCCAGCTCTCGTAATAGCAATCAGCCCCAGCATTTT.

Ten or more counts support this clonotype. The V and J genes are TRBV3-2 and TRBJ1-2. TRBV3-2 is described as a pseudogene. CDR3 length equals 15 residues. This CDR3 reads CASSHHSSIRYGYTF. DNA of the CDR3: TGTGCCAGCAGCCATCACAGTTCAATCAGGTATGGCTACACCTTC.

Note on this clonotype: A much larger clone differs by one base, so this may be a read error. The rearrangement links TRBV3-1 to TRBJ2-1, with 8 bases lining up with TRBD2. The CDR3 totals 18 residues. Germline CDR1 is LGHDT and CDR2 is YNNKEL (reference sequence). The trim removed 0 bases at V and 4 bases at J, leaving 11 bases unmatched. CDR3 loop: CASSQDPVVSGNYNEQFF. DNA for the CDR3: TGTGCCAGCAGCCAAGATCCCGTCGTTAGCGGGAATTACAATGAGCAGTTCTTC.

This clonotype was recorded at least ten times. The J gene is TRBJ1-6, the V gene TRBV27; D possibly corresponds to TRBD1 (6 bases). V was clipped by 6 bases and J by 6 bases, with 15 bases between them. There are 15 residues in the CDR3. Germline V CDR1 and CDR2: MNHEY, SMNVEV (reference sequence). CDR3 coding DNA: TGTGCCAGCAGCTGGGAACAGGGTACTAATTCACCCCTCCACTTT. Amino acid sequence: CASSWEQGTNSPLHF.

This clonotype has a count of ten or more. This chain connects TRBV4-3 to TRBJ1-6; no clear D. CDR3 length equals 13 residues. Per the germline V gene, CDR1 is LGHNA and CDR2 is YSLEER. The V end was cut by 2 bases, the J end by 9 bases, with 8 bases between. CDR3 sequence: CASSQLATSPLHF. The CDR3 coding sequence is TGCGCCAGCAGCCAACTGGCGACTTCACCCCTCCACTTT.

Concerning this clonotype itself: A far larger clone differs by one base, so this is likely a read error. The V and J genes are TRBV7-9 and TRBJ2-1; D not resolved. V lost 2 bases to trimming and J lost 0 bases, with 11 bases between them. Germline assignment: CDR1 SEHNR and CDR2 FQNEAQ (reference sequence). The CDR3 covers 16 residues. The CDR3 loop is CASSLMSDISYNEQFF. The CDR3, as DNA: TGTGCCAGCAGCTTAATGTCAGATATCTCCTACAATGAGCAGTTCTTC.

This clonotype was found many times. CDR3 protein: CSADNDRGSTDTQYF. The CDR3 DNA reads as TGCAGTGCTGACAATGACAGGGGGTCCACAGATACGCAGTATTTT. The V and J genes are TRBV20-1 and TRBJ2-3; 9 positions agree with TRBD1. This CDR3 contains 15 residues. Trimming cost V 5 bases and J 2 bases; bases outside gene matches: 8. Germline CDR1 and CDR2: DFQATT and SNEGSKA (reference sequence).

This clonotype was seen many times. The genes are TRBV12-3 or TRBV12-4 and TRBJ2-5, with 8 bases fitting TRBD2. The V segment lost 4 bases and the J segment 2 bases; nucleotides outside the gene matches: 0. CDR3 length: 13 amino acids. The CDR3: CASSSSGQETQYF. CDR3 DNA sequence: TGTGCCAGCAGTTCTAGCGGGCAAGAGACCCAGTACTTC.

Ten or more counts support this clonotype. The chain is built from TRBV29-1 and TRBJ2-1, with unresolved D. Trimming cost V 7 bases and J 5 bases, with 6 bases left between them. This CDR3 has 10 amino acids. Germline lookup yields CDR1 SQVTM and CDR2 ANQGSEA. The CDR3 DNA is TGCAGCGCCGCCCACAATGAGCAGTTCTTC. Residues: CSAAHNEQFF.

The V and J genes are TRBV20-1 and TRBJ2-1; D possibly corresponds to TRBD1 (6 bases). V lost 5 bases, J lost 5 bases, and 25 bases lay in between. Germline CDR1 and CDR2: DFQATT and SNEGSKA (reference sequence). The CDR3 consists of 17 residues. The CDR3 DNA reads as TGCAGTGCTGGGGCCCGGACAGCCCGGGGTCCAAACAATGAGCAGTTCTTC. It is translated as CSAGARTARGPNNEQFF.

The chain couples TRBV29-1 to TRBJ1-1; D remains unclear. V lost 0 bases to trimming and J lost 7 bases, with 12 bases between them. The germline gives CDR1 SQVTM, CDR2 ANQGSEA. This CDR3 contains 13 residues. The CDR3 protein is CSVEDLLQLEAFF. CDR3 in DNA: TGCAGCGTTGAAGATCTCCTACAGCTTGAAGCTTTCTTT.

The sample holds many counts of this clonotype. The chain combines TRBV12-3 or TRBV12-4 with TRBJ2-3; D could derive from TRBD1 or TRBD2 (6 bases each). The V and J ends lost 7 bases and 0 bases respectively, with 14 bases between them. CDR3 size: 15 residues. The CDR3 spells CASTKGGPSTDTQYF. CDR3 coding DNA: TGTGCCAGCACTAAGGGGGGCCCTAGCACAGATACGCAGTATTTT.

This clonotype has a count of ten or more. The J gene is TRBJ2-1, the V gene TRBV12-3 or TRBV12-4; the D call may be TRBD1 or TRBD2 (5 bases each). V was trimmed by 5 bases and J by 7 bases, leaving 24 bases between them. The CDR3 has 17 amino acids. In DNA form, the CDR3 reads TGTGCCAGCAGTCCCCTATACGGGACGGCGGGTAGGAATGAGCAGTTCTTC. Translation: CASSPLYGTAGRNEQFF.

This clonotype was seen just once. V is TRBV7-2 and J is TRBJ1-3, with D possibly being TRBD1 (6 bases). This CDR3 region has 15 residues. Trimming took 5 bases from V and 3 from J, leaving 14 bases between them. The germline V gene encodes CDR1 SGHTA and CDR2 FQGNSA. The CDR3: CASSLTTGLGNTIYF. The CDR3 DNA sequence: TGTGCCAGCAGCCTGACGACAGGACTTGGAAACACCATATATTTT.

Many counts were recorded for this clonotype. The chain has TRBV11-2 and TRBJ2-2; TRBD1 agrees at 7 bases. In germline, CDR1 is SGHAT, CDR2 FQNNGV. J gave up 5 bases and V 8 bases, and 11 bases lay outside the gene matches. CDR3 length: 15 residues. In nucleotides, the CDR3 is TGTGCCAGCGATCAGGGACAGCTCTTGACCGGGGAGCTGTTTTTT. This sequence encodes CASDQGQLLTGELFF.

This clonotype was picked up one time. Possible read error: a much larger clone is one base away. The V and J genes are TRBV7-2 and TRBJ1-5, with 10 bases identical to TRBD1. The CDR3 runs 14 residues. Germline assignment: CDR1 SGHTA and CDR2 FQGNSA. CDR3 nucleotides: TGTGCCATCAGCAGAGGGACAGGGGCTCAGCCCCAGCATTTT. Translation gives CAISRGTGAQPQHF.

This clonotype was seen ten or more times. The rearrangement joins TRBV20-1 to TRBJ2-7; possible D gene TRBD1, 6 bases. In germline, CDR1 is DFQATT, CDR2 SNEGSKA (reference sequence). The CDR3 extends over 14 amino acids. V lost 6 bases, J lost 0 bases, and 15 bases lay in between. Here the CDR3 DNA reads TGCAGTGCCCAAATTGACAGGAGCTCCTACGAGCAGTACTTC. Its protein is CSAQIDRSSYEQYF.

At least ten counts were recorded for this clonotype. The genes are TRBV24-1 and TRBJ2-6; 7 nucleotides align to TRBD1. V lost 2 bases to trimming and J lost 3 bases; unmatched junction nucleotides: 6. CDR3 length equals 17 residues. CDR1 KGHDR and CDR2 SFDVKD come from the germline V gene. This chain's CDR3 is CATSDSKGAGGANVLTF. The DNA for the CDR3 is TGTGCCACCAGTGATTCGAAGGGGGCGGGTGGGGCCAACGTCCTGACTTTC.

The sample holds many counts of this clonotype. The chain links TRBV4-1 to TRBJ2-5, with D unclear. Trimming left V 1 base short and J 5 bases short, with 11 bases between. This CDR3 contains 14 residues. CDR1 is MGHRA, CDR2 YSYEKL, per germline. The CDR3 nucleotides are TGCGCCAGCAGCCAAGGGAACGTCCCGGAGACCCAGTACTTC. Encoded protein: CASSQGNVPETQYF.

In the case of this clonotype: This likely stems from a read error, as it lies one base from a far larger clone. The rearrangement links TRBV7-9 to TRBJ1-2; D not certain. The V and J ends lost 3 bases and 4 bases respectively, with 12 bases between them. This CDR3 has 14 residues. The V gene's germline CDR1 is SEHNR and CDR2 FQNEAQ (reference sequence). The DNA of the CDR3 is TGTGCCAGCAGCTTCATGATGGACGTCTATGGCTACACCTTC. Its translation is CASSFMMDVYGYTF.

On this clonotype: Possible read error: a much larger clone is one base away. The chain is built from TRBV7-9 and TRBJ2-5; TRBD1 matches 7 bases. Germline V gene sequence: CDR1 SEHNR, CDR2 FQNEAQ (reference sequence). The CDR3 loop spans 16 amino acids. The CDR3 sequence: CTSSTPTGTNQETQYF. The CDR3 DNA follows: TGTACCAGCAGCACACCGACAGGGACCAACCAAGAGACCCAGTACTTC.

This clonotype was detected many times. This chain uses TRBV19 with TRBJ1-2, with a weak D call TRBD1 (6 bases). The CDR3 runs to 12 residues. Trimming shortened V by 4 bases and J by 7 bases, and 10 bases separated the two germline ends. Looked up from germline, CDR1 is LNHDA and CDR2 is SQIVND (reference sequence). The chain's CDR3 is CASSRQAGGYTF. CDR3 in DNA: TGTGCCAGTAGTAGACAGGCTGGTGGCTACACCTTC. Full variable domain (missing parts from reference TRBV19 and TRBJ1-2): DGGITQSPKYLFRKEGQNVTLSCEQNLNHDAMYWYRQDPGQGLRLIYYSQIVNDFQKGDIAEGYSVSREKKESFPLTVTSAQKNPTAFYLCASSRQAGGYTFGSGTRLTVV.

Note on this clonotype: A much larger clone differs from this one at a single base, so this may be a read error. The chain joins TRBV9 to TRBJ2-2; D unresolved. The CDR3 covers 13 residues. In germline, CDR1 is SGDLS, CDR2 YYNGEE. V was pared by 2 bases and J by 6 bases, with 8 bases between. This chain's CDR3 is CASSVDGPGELFF. As DNA, the CDR3 is TGTGCCAGCAGCGTTGACGGCCCCGGGGAGCTGTTTTTT.

Ten or more counts support this clonotype. The rearrangement links TRBV7-2 to TRBJ2-7; tentatively, D is TRBD1 (6 bases). CDR3 length: 12 residues. The V and J ends lost 4 bases and 3 bases respectively, with 7 bases between them. In germline, CDR1 is SGHTA, CDR2 FQGNSA. CDR3 in amino acids: CASSSQGYEQYF. CDR3 bases: TGTGCCAGCAGCTCACAGGGCTACGAGCAGTACTTC.

Many counts were recorded for this clonotype. The chain links TRBV6-4 to TRBJ1-1; no definite D call. CDR1 is MRHNA, CDR2 SNTAGT, per germline. V lost 5 bases and J lost 8, with 24 bases in between. The CDR3 has 16 amino acids. CDR3 in DNA: TGTGCCAGCAGTTACTTCCACGTTACAGTAAGCCCAGAAGCTTTCTTT. This encodes CASSYFHVTVSPEAFF.

The sample holds many counts of this clonotype. The gene calls are TRBV6-5 and TRBJ2-7; TRBD2 agrees at 8 bases. With V trimmed by 4 bases and J by 2 bases, 10 bases remained unmatched. CDR3 length: 16 amino acids. The V gene's germline CDR1 is MNHEY and CDR2 SVGAGI. This CDR3 reads CASSSGPGGGPYEQYF. CDR3 coding DNA: TGTGCCAGCAGTTCGGGCCCCGGGGGGGGGCCCTACGAGCAGTACTTC.

This clonotype was recorded many times. The CDR3: CASSAFGQGRDSYEQYF. CDR3 DNA: TGCGCCAGCAGCGCCTTCGGACAGGGGCGAGACTCCTACGAGCAGTACTTC. The rearrangement joins TRBV5-1 to TRBJ2-7; TRBD1 matches at 9 bases. The CDR3 is made up of 17 amino acids. The V gene end was trimmed by 4 bases and the J gene end by 0 bases; junction bases not matched to a gene: 11. Germline V lookup: CDR1 SGHRS, CDR2 YFSETQ.